Presented here are 12 T cell receptor beta chains from one specimen sequenced in a study of regulatory T cells in long-lasting Graves disease. Investigators prepared the TCR beta libraries by applying iRepertoire HTBI primers and Arm-PCR of CDR3 regions. TCRdb itself ran the multiplex PCR reads through MiXCR, one entry per CDR3 protein. The sample comprises hundreds of thousands of distinct CDR3 sequences, 16% of which are singletons, and under 20% rests with the top ten. Regarding time point: newly diagnosed GD, antithyroid drugs for less than 3 months. After RNA was extracted from PBMCs, the TCR library was made from it. The sample also formed part of further work on T cells in Graves' hyperthyroidism and ophthalmopathy.

The sequences come from peripheral blood mononuclear cells (PBMCs), collected at new diagnosis, from a patient treated with antithyroid drugs. The source of these receptors is a woman in her 30s with Graves disease.

This clonotype has more than one count but fewer than ten. V gene TRBV5-5 combines with J gene TRBJ2-7; perhaps TRBD1 as D (6 bases). The CDR3 has 14 amino acids. Per germline, CDR1 SGHKS and CDR2 YYEKEE (reference sequence). V was pared by 1 base and J by 3 bases, with 11 bases between. This CDR3 reads CASSLYPGDYEQYF. The CDR3 nucleotides read TGTGCCAGCAGCTTGTACCCAGGGGACTACGAGCAGTACTTC. The variable domain in full, with the rest retrieved from reference TRBV5-5 and TRBJ2-7, is DAGVTQSPTHLIKTRGQQVTLRCSPISGHKSVSWYQQVLGQGPQFIFQYYEKEERGRGNFPDRFSARQFPNYSSELNVNALLLGDSALYLCASSLYPGDYEQYFGPGTRLTVT.

Concerning this clonotype: A much larger clone differs by one base, so this may be a read error. The chain links TRBV3-1 to TRBJ1-5; no clear D gene. The V gene lost 4 bases and the J gene lost 6 bases, with 13 bases spanning the gap. The germline CDR1 and CDR2 sequences are LGHDT and YNNKEL (reference sequence). CDR3 size: 14 residues. CDR3 DNA: TGTGCCAGCAGCCGCGGACGGCAAACTCAGCCCCAGCATTTT. Its translation: CASSRGRQTQPQHF.

This clonotype was seen at least ten times. The chain uses TRBV28 and TRBJ2-2; D is uncertain. The V and J ends lost 7 bases and 0 bases respectively, with 18 bases between them. The length of the CDR3 is 17 residues. Looked up from germline, CDR1 is MDHEN and CDR2 is SYDVKM. The CDR3 nucleotides read TGTGCCAGCACCCATAGGCGAGCGCCCGCGAACACCGGGGAGCTGTTTTTT. Its translation is CASTHRRAPANTGELFF.

This clonotype has ten or more counts. The rearrangement joins TRBV24-1 to TRBJ1-5, with 9 bases fitting TRBD1. CDR1 is KGHDR, CDR2 SFDVKD, per germline. V gave up 0 bases and J gave up 6 bases; unmatched junction bases: 8. The CDR3 length is 17 residues. The CDR3 region has the DNA TGTGCCACCAGTGATTTGACCGGGACAGGGTTGGGTCAGCCCCAGCATTTT. Translation gives CATSDLTGTGLGQPQHF.

A remark on this clonotype: Being one base from a much bigger clone, this may be a read error. This chain joins TRBV7-3 and TRBJ2-1, with 10 bases identical to TRBD2. This CDR3 has 15 amino acids. Trimming took 7 bases from V and 4 from J; bases not matched to a gene: 7. From germline, CDR1 is SGHTA and CDR2 FQGTGA. The CDR3 DNA follows: TGTGCCAGCAACAAAGGACTAGCGGAGTACAATGAGCAGTTCTTC. Translating gives CASNKGLAEYNEQFF.

In its sample, this clonotype was seen many times. This chain links TRBV28 with TRBJ2-3, with D perhaps TRBD1 or TRBD2 (6 bases each). From germline, CDR1 is MDHEN and CDR2 SYDVKM. The CDR3 totals 18 residues. V lost 2 bases, J lost 2 bases, and 20 bases lay in between. The CDR3 spells CASSLAGGGGKTTDTQYF. The CDR3 DNA follows: TGTGCCAGCAGTTTAGCAGGAGGAGGGGGGAAGACCACAGATACGCAGTATTTT.

There are a few counts of this clonotype. The CDR3 sequence: CATSDRDRGNQPQHF. The CDR3 bases are TGTGCCACCAGTGACAGGGACAGGGGGAATCAGCCCCAGCATTTT. V and J are TRBV24-1 and TRBJ1-5; 11 positions match TRBD1. Germline assignment: CDR1 KGHDR and CDR2 SFDVKD. The CDR3 loop spans 15 amino acids. With 4 bases clipped from V and 4 bases from J, the junction kept 2 bases outside the gene matches.

This clonotype has a count of ten or more. V is TRBV2 and J is TRBJ2-6; D not resolved. The germline V and J ends were trimmed by 7 bases and 0 bases, with 13 bases remaining between them. CDR3 length: 16 residues. Germline values: CDR1 SNHLY, CDR2 FYNNEI. The CDR3 spells CASKKAGISGANVLTF. The CDR3 bases are TGTGCCAGCAAGAAAGCAGGAATCTCTGGGGCCAACGTCCTGACTTTC. Together with reference TRBV2 and TRBJ2-6, the CDR3 gives the full variable domain: EPEVTQTPSHQVTQMGQEVILRCVPISNHLYFYWYRQILGQKVEFLVSFYNNEISEKSEIFDDQFSVERPDGSNFTLKIRSTKLEDSAMYFCASKKAGISGANVLTFGAGSRLTVL.

Worth noting for this clonotype: With a much larger clone just one base away, this may be a read error. The J gene is TRBJ2-5, the V gene TRBV15; 7 bases match TRBD1. Germline values: CDR1 LNHNV, CDR2 YYDKDF (reference sequence). The CDR3 spans 14 residues. With 1 base clipped from V and 9 bases from J, the junction kept 8 bases outside the gene matches. In DNA, the CDR3 is TGTGCCACCAGCAGAGCGGACAGGTCGGAGGCCCAGTACTTC. Translated, it gives CATSRADRSEAQYF.

The rearrangement joins TRBV5-5 to TRBJ2-6; TRBD2 might be the D (5 bases). The germline gives CDR1 SGHKS, CDR2 YYEKEE (reference sequence). The CDR3 length is 16 residues. V was clipped by 3 bases and J by 4 bases, with 14 bases between them. The CDR3 protein is CASSSITGVGANVLTF. As DNA, the CDR3 is TGTGCCAGCAGCTCGATTACCGGGGTCGGGGCCAACGTCCTGACTTTC.

This clonotype was seen repeatedly, ten times or more. The V gene is TRBV7-9, the J gene TRBJ2-5; the match to TRBD2 covers 7 bases. Trimming cost V 5 bases and J 5 bases; bases outside gene matches: 11. The CDR3 consists of 15 residues. Per the germline V gene, CDR1 is SEHNR and CDR2 is FQNEAQ (reference sequence). The CDR3 bases are TGTGCCAGCAGCCAGAAGACTAGCACGCCGGAGACCCAGTACTTC. It translates to CASSQKTSTPETQYF.

This clonotype was recorded at least ten times. The V and J genes are TRBV28 and TRBJ2-1; D is unclear. This CDR3 is 13 amino acids long. Trimming removed 7 bases from V and 9 bases from J, with 16 bases in between. The germline V gene encodes CDR1 MDHEN and CDR2 SYDVKM. In DNA form, the CDR3 reads TGTGCCAGCACCATTGGGTCCGTTAGTGAGCAGTTCTTC. Translating it yields CASTIGSVSEQFF.